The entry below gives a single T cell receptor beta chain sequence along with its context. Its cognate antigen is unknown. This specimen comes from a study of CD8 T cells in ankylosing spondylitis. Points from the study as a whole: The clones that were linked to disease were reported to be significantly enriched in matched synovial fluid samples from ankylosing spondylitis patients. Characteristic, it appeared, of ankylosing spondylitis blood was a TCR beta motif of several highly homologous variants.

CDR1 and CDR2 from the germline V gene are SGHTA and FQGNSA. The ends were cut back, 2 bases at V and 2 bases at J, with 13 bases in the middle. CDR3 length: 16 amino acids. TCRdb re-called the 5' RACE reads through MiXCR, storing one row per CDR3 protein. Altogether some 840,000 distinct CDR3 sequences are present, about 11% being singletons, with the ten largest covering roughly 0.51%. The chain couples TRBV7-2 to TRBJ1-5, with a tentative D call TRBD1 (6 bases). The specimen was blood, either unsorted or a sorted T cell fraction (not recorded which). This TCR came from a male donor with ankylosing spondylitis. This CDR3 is CASSLFPDSGNQPQHF. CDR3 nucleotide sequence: TGTGCCAGCAGCTTATTCCCGGACAGCGGCAATCAGCCCCAGCATTTT.